Each of the 2 T cell receptor beta chains below was sequenced from the same sample in a study of T-cell reconstitution after alpha-beta-depleted transplantation in children. Unique molecular identifiers were used to barcode this TCRbeta library. MiXCR, run by TCRdb on the PCR reads, gives a single entry per CDR3 protein. Here the sample spans around 800,000 distinct CDR3 sequences, 15% to 20% being singletons. The sample here was PBMCs, mostly from graft donor cells, taken 360 days after TCRalphabeta/CD19-depleted stem cell transplant. These receptors were obtained from a male patient under 18 who had a stem cell transplant for acute lymphoblastic leukemia, so the T cells may come from the graft donor.

In its sample, this clonotype was seen a few times. This chain connects TRBV10-2 to TRBJ2-7, with TRBD2 identical over 7 bases. CDR1 WSHSY and CDR2 SAAADI come from the germline V gene. The V segment lost 7 bases and the J segment 2 bases; nucleotides outside the gene matches: 14. The CDR3 consists of 16 residues. CDR3 sequence reads: CASKSVPLGGTYEQYF. The CDR3 DNA is TGCGCCAGCAAGTCGGTTCCCCTGGGGGGGACCTACGAGCAGTACTTC.

V usage is TRBV2 and J usage is TRBJ2-6; 7 nucleotides align to TRBD2. The CDR3 spans 15 residues. Losses at the gene ends were 9 bases for V and 0 bases for J; bases not matched to a gene: 5. Germline V gene sequence: CDR1 SNHLY, CDR2 FYNNEI. DNA for the CDR3: TGTGCCAGGTTGGGGGGGTACTCTGGGGCCAACGTCCTGACTTTC. Its translation is CARLGGYSGANVLTF.